What follows are 10 T cell receptor beta chains derived from one specimen sequenced in a study of shared clonotypes between healthy human individuals. Libraries were prepared by immunoSEQ multiplex PCR; TCRdb keeps only in-frame clonotypes and omits some of them. The profile covers about 610,000 clones, with almost 97% appearing a single time and 0.057% taken by the ten largest. The sample consisted of naive CD4+ T cells sorted from blood. Subset denoted: CD45RA+ positively selected. The source of these receptors is a woman under 40 in good health.

The chain links TRBV19 to TRBJ2-2, with TRBD2 matching 12 bases. The V gene's germline CDR1 is LNHDA and CDR2 SQIVND (reference sequence). The ends lost 5 bases at V and 9 bases at J; junction bases unmatched: 16. The CDR3 consists of 18 residues. The CDR3 region is CASSSQLLAGGFSRELFF. As DNA, the CDR3 is TGTGCCAGTAGTTCCCAATTACTAGCGGGAGGTTTCTCCCGGGAGCTGTTTTTT.

The V call is TRBV7-9, the J call TRBJ1-2; D is possibly TRBD1 (5 bases). Between the trimmed V and J ends, which lost 5 bases and 4 bases, there was a span of 14 bases. Germline V gene sequence: CDR1 SEHNR, CDR2 FQNEAQ (reference sequence). The CDR3 sequence is 14 residues long. The CDR3 DNA follows: TGTGCCAGCAGCCCCTCCCGGGACCTCTATGGCTACACCTTC. It specifies CASSPSRDLYGYTF.

This chain uses TRBV4-2 with TRBJ1-5; a possible D gene is TRBD1 (5 bases). The germline gives CDR1 LGHNA, CDR2 YNFKEQ. The CDR3 extends over 13 amino acids. Trimming left V 2 bases short and J 7 bases short, with 9 bases between. In DNA form, the CDR3 reads TGTGCCAGCAGCCAAACCAGGGAACAGCCCCAGCATTTT. Translating gives CASSQTREQPQHF.

The chain couples TRBV30 to TRBJ2-7; 9 positions match TRBD2. J gave up 9 bases and V 8 bases, and 23 bases lay outside the gene matches. Germline CDR1 GTSNPN, CDR2 SVGIG (reference sequence). The CDR3 is 16 amino acids. CDR3 residues: CARSPPTSGIRFAQYF. As DNA, the CDR3 is TGTGCCCGCTCCCCTCCGACTAGCGGAATAAGATTTGCGCAGTACTTC.

The chain carries TRBV27 and TRBJ2-1; TRBD1 matches at 7 bases. Trimming removed 3 bases from V and 0 bases from J; junction bases left unmatched: 2. Germline V lookup: CDR1 MNHEY, CDR2 SMNVEV (reference sequence). The CDR3 loop spans 15 amino acids. In DNA, the CDR3 is TGTGCCAGCAGTTTGGGACAGCTCTCCTACAATGAGCAGTTCTTC. It encodes CASSLGQLSYNEQFF.

This clone was seen once. This chain links TRBV11-2 with TRBJ2-1; TRBD2 aligns across 13 bases. This CDR3 is 18 amino acids long. The germline CDR1 and CDR2 sequences are SGHAT and FQNNGV. The V and J ends lost 2 bases and 3 bases, in that order; junction bases with no gene match: 7. The CDR3 reads CASSLIRTSGSRYNEQFF. The CDR3 bases are TGTGCCAGCAGCTTAATTAGGACTAGCGGGAGTCGCTACAATGAGCAGTTCTTC.

V and J are TRBV28 and TRBJ2-5, with D possibly TRBD1 on 5 matching bases. Germline V CDR1 and CDR2: MDHEN, SYDVKM. This CDR3 is 17 amino acids long. The germline V and J ends were trimmed by 1 base and 2 bases, with 17 bases remaining between them. CDR3 sequence reads: CASSLFRGLSLQETQYF. The CDR3 coding sequence is TGTGCCAGCAGTTTATTTAGGGGCCTATCGTTACAAGAGACCCAGTACTTC.

J is TRBJ2-7 and V is TRBV15, with 9 bases aligning to TRBD1. The CDR3 has 16 residues. Germline trimming cut 0 bases from V and 3 bases from J; bases unmatched to any gene: 6. CDR1 and CDR2 from the germline V gene are LNHNV and YYDKDF (reference sequence). The CDR3 sequence is CATSRDPGQGRYEQYF. The CDR3 nucleotides are TGTGCCACCAGCAGAGATCCTGGACAGGGGCGCTACGAGCAGTACTTC.

The chain couples TRBV10-1 to TRBJ2-7, with 9 bases matching TRBD1. The germline V gene encodes CDR1 WNHNN and CDR2 SYGVQD (reference sequence). The CDR3 runs 14 residues. The trim removed 8 bases at V and 0 bases at J, leaving 5 bases unmatched. The DNA of the CDR3 is TGCGCCAGCTGGACAGGGGTCTACTCCTACGAGCAGTACTTC. Residues: CASWTGVYSYEQYF.

This chain joins TRBV5-1 and TRBJ1-1; D is uncertain. CDR3 length: 15 amino acids. The germline gives CDR1 SGHRS, CDR2 YFSETQ. Trimming cost V 0 bases and J 1 base, with 10 bases left between them. The CDR3 DNA reads TGCGCCAGCAGCTTGGCCGGGCAGCAGAACACTGAAGCTTTCTTT. It yields the protein CASSLAGQQNTEAFF.